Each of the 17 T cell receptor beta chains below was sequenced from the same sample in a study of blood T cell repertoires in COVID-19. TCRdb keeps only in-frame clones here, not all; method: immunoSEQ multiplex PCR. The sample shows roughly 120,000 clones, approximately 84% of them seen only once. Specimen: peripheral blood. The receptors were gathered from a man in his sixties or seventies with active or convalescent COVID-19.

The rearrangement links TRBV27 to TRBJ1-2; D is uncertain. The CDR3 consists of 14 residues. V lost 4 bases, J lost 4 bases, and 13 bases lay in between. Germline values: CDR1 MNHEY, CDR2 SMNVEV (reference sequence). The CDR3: CASSSSRGSYGYTF. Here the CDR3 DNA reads TGTGCCAGCAGTTCCTCGAGAGGATCCTATGGCTACACCTTC.

CDR3 residues: CASSQPGQETQYF. Here the CDR3 DNA reads TGTGCCAGCAGCCAACCAGGACAAGAGACCCAGTACTTC. This chain connects TRBV3-1 (or the pseudogene TRBV3-2) to TRBJ2-5; D unclear. Germline lookup yields CDR1 LGHDT and CDR2 YNNKEL (reference sequence). The CDR3 has 13 residues. The V end was cut by 2 bases, the J end by 2 bases, with 6 bases between.

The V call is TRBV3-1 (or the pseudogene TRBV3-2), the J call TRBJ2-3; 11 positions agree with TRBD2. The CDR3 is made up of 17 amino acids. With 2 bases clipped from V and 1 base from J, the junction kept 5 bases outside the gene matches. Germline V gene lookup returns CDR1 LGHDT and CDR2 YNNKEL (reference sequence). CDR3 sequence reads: CASSQLAGGPRTDTQYF. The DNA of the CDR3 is TGTGCCAGCAGCCAACTAGCGGGAGGCCCTCGCACAGATACGCAGTATTTT.

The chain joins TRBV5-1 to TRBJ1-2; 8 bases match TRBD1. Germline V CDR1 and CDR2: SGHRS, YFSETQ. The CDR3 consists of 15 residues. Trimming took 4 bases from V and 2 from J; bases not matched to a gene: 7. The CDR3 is CASSPQGVPNYGYTF. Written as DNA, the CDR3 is TGCGCCAGCAGCCCACAGGGGGTACCAAACTATGGCTACACCTTC.

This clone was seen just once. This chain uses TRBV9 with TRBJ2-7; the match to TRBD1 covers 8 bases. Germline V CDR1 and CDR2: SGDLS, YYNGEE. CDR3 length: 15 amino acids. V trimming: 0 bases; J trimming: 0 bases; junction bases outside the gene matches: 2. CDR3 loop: CASSVGGQVSYEQYF. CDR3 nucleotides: TGTGCCAGCAGCGTAGGGGGACAGGTCTCCTACGAGCAGTACTTC.

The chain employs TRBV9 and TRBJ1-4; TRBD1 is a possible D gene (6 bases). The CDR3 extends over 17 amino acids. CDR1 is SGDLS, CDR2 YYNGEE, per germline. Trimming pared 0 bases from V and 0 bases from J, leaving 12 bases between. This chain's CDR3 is CASSVDQGPPTNEKLFF. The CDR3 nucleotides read TGTGCCAGCAGCGTAGATCAGGGGCCCCCAACTAATGAAAAACTGTTTTTT.

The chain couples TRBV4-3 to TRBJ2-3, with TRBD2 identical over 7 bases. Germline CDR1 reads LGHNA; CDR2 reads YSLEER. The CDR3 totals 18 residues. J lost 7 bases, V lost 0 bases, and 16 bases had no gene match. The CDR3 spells CASSQDFGGSTLGNTQYF. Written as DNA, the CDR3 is TGCGCCAGCAGCCAAGATTTTGGCGGGAGCACATTAGGAAATACGCAGTATTTT.

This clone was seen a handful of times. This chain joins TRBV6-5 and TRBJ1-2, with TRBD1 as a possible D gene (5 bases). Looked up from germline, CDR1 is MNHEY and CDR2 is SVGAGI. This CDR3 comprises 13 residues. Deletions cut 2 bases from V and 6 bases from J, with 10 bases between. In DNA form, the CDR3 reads TGTGCCAGCAGTTACCCAGGACAACATGGCTACACCTTC. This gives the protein CASSYPGQHGYTF.

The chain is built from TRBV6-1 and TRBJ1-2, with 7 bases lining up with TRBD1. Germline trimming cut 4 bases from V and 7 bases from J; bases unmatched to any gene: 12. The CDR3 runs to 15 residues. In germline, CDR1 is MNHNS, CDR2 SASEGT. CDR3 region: CASSATSGQRSGYTF. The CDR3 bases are TGTGCCAGCAGTGCCACCTCGGGACAGCGTAGTGGCTACACCTTC.

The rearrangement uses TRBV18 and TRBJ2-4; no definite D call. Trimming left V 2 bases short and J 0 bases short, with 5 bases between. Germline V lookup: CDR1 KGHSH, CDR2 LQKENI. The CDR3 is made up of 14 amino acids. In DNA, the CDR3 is TGTGCCAGCTCACCAGGGCTAGCCAAAAACATTCAGTACTTC. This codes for CASSPGLAKNIQYF.

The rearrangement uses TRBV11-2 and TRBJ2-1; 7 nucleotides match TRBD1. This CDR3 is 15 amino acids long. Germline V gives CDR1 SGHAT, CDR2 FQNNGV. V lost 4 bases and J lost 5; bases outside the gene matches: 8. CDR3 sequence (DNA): TGTGCCAGCAGCTCAGGGGGACGGGCTCACAATGAGCAGTTCTTC. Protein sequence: CASSSGGRAHNEQFF.

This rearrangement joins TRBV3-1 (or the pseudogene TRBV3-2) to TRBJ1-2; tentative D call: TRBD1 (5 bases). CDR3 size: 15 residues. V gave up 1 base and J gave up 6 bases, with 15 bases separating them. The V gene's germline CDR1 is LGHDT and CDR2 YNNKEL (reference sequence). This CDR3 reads CASSQGGGYIDGYTF. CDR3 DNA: TGTGCCAGCAGCCAAGGGGGGGGTTATATTGATGGCTACACCTTC.

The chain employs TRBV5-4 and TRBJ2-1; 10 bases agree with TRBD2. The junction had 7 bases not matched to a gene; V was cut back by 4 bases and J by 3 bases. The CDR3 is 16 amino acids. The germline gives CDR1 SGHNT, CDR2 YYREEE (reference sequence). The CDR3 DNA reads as TGTGCCAGCAGCCCGAGTCTAGCGGGAGTCTACAATGAGCAGTTCTTC. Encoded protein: CASSPSLAGVYNEQFF. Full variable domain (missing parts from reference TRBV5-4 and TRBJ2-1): ETGVTQSPTHLIKTRGQQVTLRCSSQSGHNTVSWYQQALGQGPQFIFQYYREEENGRGNFPPRFSGLQFPNYSSELNVNALELDDSALYLCASSPSLAGVYNEQFFGPGTRLTVL.

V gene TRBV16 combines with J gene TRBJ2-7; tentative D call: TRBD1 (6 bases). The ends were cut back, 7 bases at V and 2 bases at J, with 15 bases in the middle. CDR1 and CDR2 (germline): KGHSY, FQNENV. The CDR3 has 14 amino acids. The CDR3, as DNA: TGTGCCAGCACCGGGACACCGAACGCCTACGAGCAGTACTTC. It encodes CASTGTPNAYEQYF.

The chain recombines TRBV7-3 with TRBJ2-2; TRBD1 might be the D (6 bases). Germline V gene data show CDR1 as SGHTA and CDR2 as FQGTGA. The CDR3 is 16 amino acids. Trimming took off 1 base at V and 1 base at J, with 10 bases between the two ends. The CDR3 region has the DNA TGTGCCAGCAGCTTAAATGGGGGCGTGAACACCGGGGAGCTGTTTTTT. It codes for CASSLNGGVNTGELFF.

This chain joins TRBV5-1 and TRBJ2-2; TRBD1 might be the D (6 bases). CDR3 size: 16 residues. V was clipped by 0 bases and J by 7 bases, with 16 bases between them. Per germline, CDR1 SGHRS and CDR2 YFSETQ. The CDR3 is CASSLVQGGSGGELFF. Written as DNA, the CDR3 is TGCGCCAGCAGCTTGGTCCAAGGGGGAAGCGGCGGGGAGCTGTTTTTT.

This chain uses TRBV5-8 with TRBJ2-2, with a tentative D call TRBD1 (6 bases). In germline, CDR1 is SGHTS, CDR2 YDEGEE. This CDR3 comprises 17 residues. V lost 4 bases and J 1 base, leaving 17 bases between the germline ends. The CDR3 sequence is CASSPRTGFWNTGELFF. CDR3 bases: TGTGCCAGCAGCCCAAGAACAGGGTTTTGGAACACCGGGGAGCTGTTTTTT.